The 18 T cell receptor beta chains below all came from one sample that was sequenced in a study of shared clonotypes between healthy human individuals. Assay: immunoSEQ multiplex PCR; the TCRdb copy retains only in-frame clones and omits some. The sample contains about 1.1 million clones, around 77% of which appear only once. Sequenced material: memory CD4+ T cells from PBMCs. Stated subset: CD45RA-negative fraction. These receptors were taken from a young man in good health. Some clones in this sample may be carry-over from other donors' samples.

This chain links TRBV6-6 with TRBJ2-1, with D possibly matching TRBD2 (6 bases). The germline V and J ends were trimmed by 7 bases and 6 bases, with 19 bases remaining between them. CDR3 length equals 15 residues. CDR1 and CDR2 from the germline V gene are MNHNY and SVGAGI (reference sequence). The CDR3 region has the DNA TGTGCCAGCACCAATGGGGGGAGCGGATCCAATGAGCAGTTCTTC. Residues: CASTNGGSGSNEQFF.

Written as DNA, the CDR3 is TGTGCCAGCAGCCCTTTGGGGACCTACACCGGGGAGCTGTTTTTT. Its protein is CASSPLGTYTGELFF. The chain carries TRBV5-4 and TRBJ2-2; D possibly uses TRBD1 or TRBD2 (5 bases each). Germline CDR1 and CDR2: SGHNT and YYREEE (reference sequence). This CDR3 comprises 15 residues. Trimming pared 4 bases from V and 3 bases from J, leaving 13 bases between. Complete variable domain (other parts from reference TRBV5-4 and TRBJ2-2): ETGVTQSPTHLIKTRGQQVTLRCSSQSGHNTVSWYQQALGQGPQFIFQYYREEENGRGNFPPRFSGLQFPNYSSELNVNALELDDSALYLCASSPLGTYTGELFFGEGSRLTVL.

A single count supports this clone. The chain is built from TRBV7-2 and TRBJ1-1, with a tentative D call TRBD1 (5 bases). With 5 bases removed from V and 1 base from J, the gap between germline ends came to 11 bases. Germline lookup yields CDR1 SGHTA and CDR2 FQGNSA. This CDR3 contains 14 residues. The CDR3 DNA reads as TGTGCCAGCAGCCCCCAGGGAACGAACACTGAAGCTTTCTTT. This gives the protein CASSPQGTNTEAFF.

The chain uses TRBV10-3 and TRBJ1-2; 10 bases line up with TRBD1. The CDR3 is 14 residues long. Germline CDR1 ENHRY, CDR2 SYGVKD. The V gene end was trimmed by 8 bases and the J gene end by 8 bases; junction bases not matched to a gene: 11. The CDR3 nucleotides are TGTGCCATCCAAGCAGGGACAGGGGTCCCCGGCTACACCTTC. As protein: CAIQAGTGVPGYTF.

In DNA form, the CDR3 reads TGCGCCAGCAGCTTGGACACTGGAAACACCATATATTTT. Translating it yields CASSLDTGNTIYF. The chain combines TRBV5-1 with TRBJ1-3, with D hard to call. The V gene's germline CDR1 is SGHRS and CDR2 YFSETQ. V lost 0 bases, J lost 2 bases, and 3 bases lay in between. The CDR3 totals 13 residues.

A few counts support this clone. This sample also contains other DNA sequences that code for the same CDR3. The chain joins TRBV5-4 to TRBJ2-3, with D possibly being TRBD1 or TRBD2 (5 bases each). CDR3 length: 14 amino acids. Germline-derived CDR1 and CDR2 are SGHNT and YYREEE (reference sequence). V gave up 0 bases and J gave up 2 bases, with 7 bases separating them. CDR3 bases: TGTGCCAGCAGCTTGGGAGGGGCCACAGATACGCAGTATTTT. Its translation: CASSLGGATDTQYF.

This clone was counted ten times or more. This chain joins TRBV27 and TRBJ2-2; D gene uncertain. Between the trimmed V and J ends, which lost 5 bases and 6 bases, there was a span of 4 bases. The germline gives CDR1 MNHEY, CDR2 SMNVEV (reference sequence). The CDR3 is made up of 11 amino acids. CDR3 DNA: TGTGCCAGCAGTAAAGCCGGGGAGCTGTTTTTT. As protein: CASSKAGELFF.

The V call is TRBV5-6, the J call TRBJ2-1; TRBD1 matches at 7 bases. This CDR3 comprises 16 residues. Germline assignment: CDR1 SGHDT and CDR2 YYEEEE. V gave up 3 bases and J gave up 3 bases; unmatched junction bases: 9. The CDR3 DNA reads TGTGCCAGCAGCTCCACCGACAGGGCAAGCTACAATGAGCAGTTCTTC. This sequence encodes CASSSTDRASYNEQFF.

This clone showed up just once. The rearrangement uses TRBV10-3 and TRBJ1-2; tentative D call: TRBD1 (6 bases). This CDR3 has 14 amino acids. The germline gives CDR1 ENHRY, CDR2 SYGVKD. Trimming removed 4 bases from V and 4 bases from J, with 13 bases in between. CDR3 sequence reads: CAISATGTSYGYTF. The CDR3 nucleotides read TGTGCCATCAGTGCCACCGGGACAAGCTATGGCTACACCTTC.

V and J are TRBV2 and TRBJ1-5; TRBD1 matches at 7 bases. The CDR3 extends over 15 amino acids. V shed 7 bases, J shed 3 bases, and the junction held 9 bases outside the gene matches. The V gene's germline CDR1 is SNHLY and CDR2 FYNNEI. The CDR3 DNA follows: TGTGCCAGCAAGGTTGGGGACAGACCCAATCAGCCCCAGCATTTT. It encodes CASKVGDRPNQPQHF. The full variable domain, in which reference TRBV2 and TRBJ1-5 provide the parts outside the CDR3, is EPEVTQTPSHQVTQMGQEVILRCVPISNHLYFYWYRQILGQKVEFLVSFYNNEISEKSEIFDDQFSVERPDGSNFTLKIRSTKLEDSAMYFCASKVGDRPNQPQHFGDGTRLSIL.

As concerns this clone: The sample holds other DNA sequences that translate to the same CDR3. The rearrangement joins TRBV2 to TRBJ2-7, with TRBD1 matching over 7 bases. Trimming removed 4 bases from V and 0 bases from J; junction bases left unmatched: 6. The CDR3 contains 15 residues. From germline, CDR1 is SNHLY and CDR2 FYNNEI. CDR3 nucleotide sequence: TGTGCCAGCAGTGGGGACAGTCGGAGCTCCTACGAGCAGTACTTC. Translating gives CASSGDSRSSYEQYF.

This clone has just a few counts. V gene TRBV9 combines with J gene TRBJ2-3; no clear D gene. This CDR3 region has 14 residues. Germline values: CDR1 SGDLS, CDR2 YYNGEE. The V end was cut by 0 bases, the J end by 2 bases, with 7 bases between. The CDR3 DNA is TGTGCCAGCAGCGTAGAACCAGCCACAGATACGCAGTATTTT. This gives the protein CASSVEPATDTQYF.

This chain connects TRBV29-1 to TRBJ2-2; 8 positions agree with TRBD2. The V gene end was trimmed by 5 bases and the J gene end by 5 bases; junction bases not matched to a gene: 7. Germline CDR1 is SQVTM and CDR2 is ANQGSEA. The CDR3 is made up of 14 amino acids. CDR3 in amino acids: CSVSGSRSTGELFF. The CDR3 bases are TGCAGCGTTAGCGGGAGTCGGAGTACCGGGGAGCTGTTTTTT.

The chain recombines TRBV27 with TRBJ1-2, with a tentative D call TRBD1 (5 bases). This CDR3 spans 13 amino acids. Trimming shortened V by 6 bases and J by 1 base, and 9 bases separated the two germline ends. The V gene's germline CDR1 is MNHEY and CDR2 SMNVEV (reference sequence). CDR3 sequence: CASSLQVNYGYTF. The CDR3 nucleotides read TGTGCCAGCAGCCTACAGGTTAACTATGGCTACACCTTC.

CDR3 DNA sequence: TGTGCCAGCAGCTCCCCAGGGGGTGCCAAAAACATTCAGTACTTC. Translated, it gives CASSSPGGAKNIQYF. The chain joins TRBV5-4 to TRBJ2-4; TRBD1 agrees at 7 bases. The CDR3 runs 15 residues. The germline gives CDR1 SGHNT, CDR2 YYREEE (reference sequence). V trimming: 3 bases; J trimming: 1 base; junction bases outside the gene matches: 4. The entire variable domain, with the rest obtained from reference TRBV5-4 and TRBJ2-4, is as follows: ETGVTQSPTHLIKTRGQQVTLRCSSQSGHNTVSWYQQALGQGPQFIFQYYREEENGRGNFPPRFSGLQFPNYSSELNVNALELDDSALYLCASSSPGGAKNIQYFGAGTRLSVL.

This clone was recorded a few times. J is TRBJ2-7 and V is TRBV5-1; D may be TRBD1 or TRBD2 (6 bases each). Trimming stripped 5 bases from V and 4 bases from J, with 16 bases between. Germline CDR1 is SGHRS and CDR2 is YFSETQ. The length of the CDR3 is 14 residues. The CDR3 here is CASRPDGGRYEQYF. As DNA, the CDR3 is TGCGCCAGCAGGCCCGACGGGGGCCGGTACGAGCAGTACTTC. The full variable domain, in which reference TRBV5-1 and TRBJ2-7 provide the parts outside the CDR3, is KAGVTQTPRYLIKTRGQQVTLSCSPISGHRSVSWYQQTPGQGLQFLFEYFSETQRNKGNFPGRFSGRQFSNSRSEMNVSTLELGDSALYLCASRPDGGRYEQYFGPGTRLTVT.

There are many counts of this clone. V gene TRBV6-1 combines with J gene TRBJ1-2; D is perhaps TRBD1 (5 bases). V was pared by 7 bases and J by 5 bases, with 17 bases between. Germline V CDR1 and CDR2: MNHNS, SASEGT. The CDR3 loop spans 14 amino acids. This CDR3 reads CASTPTDRFYGYTF. The CDR3 coding sequence is TGTGCCAGCACCCCTACCGACAGATTTTATGGCTACACCTTC.

The J gene is TRBJ1-1, the V gene TRBV7-2, with a possible D match to TRBD1 (5 bases). Between the trimmed V and J ends, which lost 4 bases and 4 bases, there was a span of 13 bases. Germline CDR1 and CDR2: SGHTA and FQGNSA. The CDR3 spans 14 residues. CDR3 coding DNA: TGTGCCAGCAGCTCTACACGGGGGGGCACTGAAGCTTTCTTT. As protein: CASSSTRGGTEAFF.